Each of the 25 T cell receptor beta chains below was sequenced from the same sample in a study of regulatory T cells in long-lasting Graves disease. Indicated time point: newly diagnosed GD, antithyroid drugs for less than 3 months. PBMC-extracted RNA yielded the TCR library. CDR3-region Arm-PCR and iRepertoire HTBI primers produced the TCR beta libraries. TCRdb reanalysed the multiplex PCR reads using MiXCR and keeps one entry per CDR3 protein. There are 400,000 to 550,000 distinct CDR3 sequences in the sample; around 17% occur only once, and about 25% lies in the top ten. This sample also appeared in a second study, on T cells in Graves' hyperthyroidism and ophthalmopathy.

The input for sequencing was peripheral blood mononuclear cells (PBMCs), taken at new diagnosis, from a patient treated with antithyroid drugs. The receptors originated from a woman aged 18-29 years with Graves disease.

This sequence joins TRBV29-1 and TRBJ2-5, with TRBD1 matching 9 bases. CDR3 length equals 14 residues. Trimming at V came to 1 base and at J to 6 bases, leaving 6 bases not matched to a gene. Germline V CDR1 and CDR2: SQVTM, ANQGSEA. This CDR3 reads CSVEGPGQGQTQYF. The CDR3 coding sequence is TGCAGCGTTGAAGGGCCCGGACAGGGGCAGACCCAGTACTTC.

Notes on this clonotype: It is likely a read error: a sequence one base away is far more abundant. The gene calls are TRBV7-2 and TRBJ2-1; D possibly corresponds to TRBD2 (6 bases). This CDR3 is built from 18 residues. With 5 bases removed from V and 1 base from J, the gap between germline ends came to 21 bases. CDR1 is SGHTA, CDR2 FQGNSA, per germline. This CDR3 reads CASSLTSQPFQSYNEQFF. DNA of the CDR3: TGTGCCAGCAGCCTAACTAGCCAACCCTTTCAATCCTACAATGAGCAGTTCTTC.

This chain links TRBV20-1 with TRBJ1-5; D is uncertain. Looked up from germline, CDR1 is DFQATT and CDR2 is SNEGSKA (reference sequence). CDR3 size: 12 residues. Between the trimmed V and J ends, which lost 3 bases and 0 bases, there was a span of 3 bases. CDR3 sequence: CSARSSNQPQHF. CDR3 nucleotide sequence: TGCAGTGCTAGGTCTAGCAATCAGCCCCAGCATTTT.

This clonotype appeared many times. CDR3 in amino acids: CSARGQTGQETQYF. CDR3 nucleotides: TGCAGTGCTAGAGGCCAGACAGGGCAAGAGACCCAGTACTTC. The chain couples TRBV20-1 to TRBJ2-5; the match to TRBD1 covers 7 bases. Trimming at V came to 1 base and at J to 2 bases, leaving 4 bases not matched to a gene. The germline V gene encodes CDR1 DFQATT and CDR2 SNEGSKA (reference sequence). There are 14 residues in the CDR3.

This clonotype was recorded at least ten times. The V call is TRBV11-3, the J call TRBJ2-7, with 8 bases identical to TRBD1. J was trimmed by 2 bases and V by 5 bases; bases with no gene match: 8. The germline CDR1 and CDR2 sequences are SGHNT and YENEEA. The CDR3 sequence is 15 residues long. The CDR3 sequence is CASSPKGQVTYEQYF. The CDR3 DNA reads as TGTGCCAGCAGCCCAAAGGGACAGGTTACCTACGAGCAGTACTTC.

The chain joins TRBV20-1 to TRBJ2-7, with D possibly matching TRBD2 (5 bases). This CDR3 region has 13 residues. Germline values: CDR1 DFQATT, CDR2 SNEGSKA (reference sequence). CDR3 sequence: CGGRGSREHEQYF. The CDR3 coding sequence is TGCGGCGGGCGAGGGTCCCGGGAACACGAGCAGTACTTC.

This clonotype has only a few counts. The chain recombines TRBV27 with TRBJ2-7, with D possibly called TRBD1 or TRBD2 (5 bases each). Per germline, CDR1 MNHEY and CDR2 SMNVEV (reference sequence). The CDR3 has 12 amino acids. V was trimmed by 4 bases and J by 7 bases, leaving 11 bases between them. The CDR3 DNA is TGTGCCAGCAGTTATCGGGGCGAGGAGCAGTACTTC. This translates into CASSYRGEEQYF.

The sample holds many counts of this clonotype. The J gene is TRBJ1-1, the V gene TRBV28; tentative D call: TRBD1 (6 bases). CDR3 length equals 15 residues. V lost 7 bases and J lost 6, with 21 bases in between. Germline V gives CDR1 MDHEN, CDR2 SYDVKM. The CDR3: CASITPAGAFSEAFF. CDR3 sequence (DNA): TGTGCCAGCATTACGCCCGCAGGGGCCTTTTCTGAAGCTTTCTTT.

This clonotype was counted many times. The chain employs TRBV11-1 and TRBJ2-3; TRBD1 agrees at 8 bases. V lost 5 bases, J lost 7 bases, and 8 bases stayed unmatched. The CDR3 is 14 amino acids. Germline V gene sequence: CDR1 SGHAT, CDR2 FQDESV (reference sequence). The CDR3 coding sequence is TGTGCCAGCAGCCCATCGGACAGGGAAAATACGCAGTATTTT. Amino acids: CASSPSDRENTQYF.

There are many counts of this clonotype. The chain uses TRBV28 and TRBJ2-7; D remains unclear. V lost 6 bases, J lost 5 bases, and 23 bases lay in between. The CDR3 loop spans 16 amino acids. Looked up from germline, CDR1 is MDHEN and CDR2 is SYDVKM. The DNA of the CDR3 is TGTGCCAGCAGCCCCCCCTACATTACGAATAGGGACGAGCAGTACTTC. This gives the protein CASSPPYITNRDEQYF.

The sample holds one count of this clonotype. This may come from a read error, since a much larger clone is one base off. No conserved phenylalanine or tryptophan is present at the end of the CDR3, so a read error is the likely explanation. The rearrangement uses TRBV19 and TRBJ2-1; no clear D gene. CDR3 length equals 15 residues. V lost 1 base and J lost 0, with 7 bases in between. Germline V CDR1 and CDR2: LNHDA, SQIVND (reference sequence). In DNA form, the CDR3 reads TGTGCCAGTAGTATAGGGGTTAGCTCCTACAATGAGCAGTTCTCC. Its translation is CASSIGVSSYNEQFS.

This clonotype has only a few counts. The CDR3 nucleotides read TGTGCCAGCAGCTTAGCCAGGGACTCCTACAATGAGCAGTTCTTC. This gives the protein CASSLARDSYNEQFF. The chain is built from TRBV11-2 and TRBJ2-1; the D gene is possibly TRBD1 (5 bases). Germline V gene data show CDR1 as SGHAT and CDR2 as FQNNGV. The CDR3 sequence is 15 residues long. With 1 base removed from V and 0 bases from J, the gap between germline ends came to 7 bases.

Many counts were recorded for this clonotype. The junction shows a germline mismatch at one end, possibly a read error. The V call is TRBV5-1, the J call TRBJ2-3; 7 positions match TRBD1. The germline gives CDR1 SGHRS, CDR2 YFSETQ. CDR3 length equals 16 residues. CDR3 loop: CASSLVRDRFTDTQYF. The CDR3 nucleotides are TGTGCCAGCAGCTTGGTCCGGGACAGATTCACAGATACGCAGTATTTT.

The chain links TRBV6-1 to TRBJ1-2; 7 nucleotides agree with TRBD1. Germline V gene data show CDR1 as MNHNS and CDR2 as SASEGT. The ends lost 6 bases at V and 4 bases at J; junction bases unmatched: 5. CDR3 length equals 13 residues. DNA of the CDR3: TGTGCCAGCAGATCAACAGGGGTCTATGGCTACACCTTC. Its protein is CASRSTGVYGYTF.

There are many counts of this clonotype. The CDR3 coding sequence is TGTGCCAGCAGCTTAGCATCCACGGACTATGGCTACACCTTC. It codes for CASSLASTDYGYTF. The chain recombines TRBV7-2 with TRBJ1-2, with D hard to call. Trimming shortened V by 0 bases and J by 3 bases, and 8 bases separated the two germline ends. CDR3 size: 14 residues. The germline gives CDR1 SGHTA, CDR2 FQGNSA. Supplemented by reference TRBV7-2 and TRBJ1-2, the full variable domain reads GAGVSQSPSNKVTEKGKDVELRCDPISGHTALYWYRQSLGQGLEFLIYFQGNSAPDKSGLPSDRFSAERTGGSVSTLTIQRTQQEDSAVYLCASSLASTDYGYTFGSGTRLTVV.

The genes are TRBV6-2 or TRBV6-3 and TRBJ2-3; no clear D gene. This CDR3 spans 16 amino acids. V was cut by 0 bases and J by 6 bases, with 16 bases left in between. In germline, CDR1 is MNHEY, CDR2 SVGEGT. Here the CDR3 reads CASSYSGAVRMDTQYF. CDR3 nucleotide sequence: TGTGCCAGCAGTTACTCGGGTGCAGTAAGGATGGATACGCAGTATTTT.

At least ten counts were recorded for this clonotype. The chain is built from TRBV28 and TRBJ2-1, with 7 bases that match TRBD1. V shed 6 bases, J shed 9 bases, and the junction held 14 bases outside the gene matches. The CDR3 has 15 residues. CDR1 MDHEN and CDR2 SYDVKM come from the germline V gene. CDR3 DNA: TGTGCCAGCAGCCCGGACTGGGACAGACGCGCTGAGCAGTTCTTC. Its translation is CASSPDWDRRAEQFF.

The gene calls are TRBV6-2 or TRBV6-3 and TRBJ2-2; D assignment may be TRBD1 or TRBD2 (5 bases each). V was cut by 7 bases and J by 7 bases, with 22 bases left in between. The CDR3 sequence is 16 residues long. The germline V gene has CDR1 MNHEY and CDR2 SVGEGT. The CDR3 region has the DNA TGTGCCAGCACCCAGGGACCCGTCGTTGGAGTCGGGGAGCTGTTTTTT. Translating gives CASTQGPVVGVGELFF.

DNA of the CDR3: TGTGCCAGCAGCTTAGTGGGAGGGGGTCGCGGGAGAGGGGTTAGACCCTTTGAGCAGTTCTTC. Translated: CASSLVGGGRGRGVRPFEQFF. The chain carries TRBV7-9 and TRBJ2-1, with D possibly TRBD2 on 7 matching bases. There are 21 residues in the CDR3. Trimming took 1 base from V and 9 from J, leaving 34 bases between them. Germline CDR1 and CDR2: SEHNR and FQNEAQ (reference sequence).

This clonotype occurred many times. The chain combines TRBV12-3 or TRBV12-4 with TRBJ2-5; 9 nucleotides align to TRBD1. This CDR3 has 15 amino acids. V was clipped by 5 bases and J by 5 bases; unmatched bases: 9. In DNA form, the CDR3 reads TGTGCCAGCAGTGTATGGGACAGGGCTAGGGAGACCCAGTACTTC. Translating it yields CASSVWDRARETQYF.

This clonotype was seen at least ten times. The chain recombines TRBV12-3 or TRBV12-4 with TRBJ1-5; 9 bases are a match to TRBD1. Losses at the gene ends were 6 bases for V and 7 bases for J; bases not matched to a gene: 10. The CDR3 has 15 residues. The CDR3 nucleotides read TGTGCCAGCAGCTTGTGGGGGACAGGGCCCCAGCCCCAGCATTTT. Protein product: CASSLWGTGPQPQHF.

In this sample, this clonotype turned up a few times. The rearrangement joins TRBV6-1 to TRBJ2-7; D not resolved. V was clipped by 6 bases and J by 2 bases, with 14 bases between them. This CDR3 has 14 amino acids. Germline V gene data show CDR1 as MNHNS and CDR2 as SASEGT. CDR3 nucleotides: TGTGCCAGCAGACCACATGGGAATGCCTACGAGCAGTACTTC. Amino acids: CASRPHGNAYEQYF.

This clonotype was seen at least ten times. J is TRBJ1-1 and V is TRBV6-1; 8 nucleotides align to TRBD1. The J segment lost 7 bases and the V segment lost 3 bases, leaving 10 bases of the junction unmatched. The CDR3 is 15 residues long. Germline assignment: CDR1 MNHNS and CDR2 SASEGT. CDR3 residues: CASSDRPGGKLEAFF. CDR3 bases: TGTGCCAGCAGTGATCGTCCAGGGGGCAAGCTTGAAGCTTTCTTT.

The sample holds a few counts of this clonotype. The chain links TRBV28 to TRBJ1-1; 7 bases are a match to TRBD1. V trimming: 5 bases; J trimming: 11 bases; junction bases outside the gene matches: 17. The CDR3 is 15 amino acids. Germline V lookup: CDR1 MDHEN, CDR2 SYDVKM. The CDR3 DNA is TGTGCCAGCAGTACCGGGACAGTAGGACGAAGATCCGCTTTCTTT. Encoded protein: CASSTGTVGRRSAFF.

This clonotype was recorded a few times. The chain recombines TRBV11-2 with TRBJ2-2, with a weak D call TRBD2 (6 bases). With 4 bases removed from V and 4 bases from J, the gap between germline ends came to 10 bases. Germline-derived CDR1 and CDR2 are SGHAT and FQNNGV. CDR3 length: 14 residues. CDR3 in DNA: TGTGCCAGCAGCTCCTCGACTAGCACCGGGGAGCTGTTTTTT. As protein: CASSSSTSTGELFF.